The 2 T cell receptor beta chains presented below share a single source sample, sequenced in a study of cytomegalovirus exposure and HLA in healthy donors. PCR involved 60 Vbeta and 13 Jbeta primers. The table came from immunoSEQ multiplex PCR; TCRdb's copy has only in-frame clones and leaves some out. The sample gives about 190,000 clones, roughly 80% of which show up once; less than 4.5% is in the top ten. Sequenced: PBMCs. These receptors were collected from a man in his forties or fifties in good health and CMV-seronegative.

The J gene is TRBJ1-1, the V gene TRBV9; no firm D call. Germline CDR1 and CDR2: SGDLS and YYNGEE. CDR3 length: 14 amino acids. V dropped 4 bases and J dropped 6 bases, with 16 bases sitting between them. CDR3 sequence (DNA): TGTGCCAGCAGCCTACAGCAAGGGAGCGCTGAAGCTTTCTTT. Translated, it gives CASSLQQGSAEAFF.

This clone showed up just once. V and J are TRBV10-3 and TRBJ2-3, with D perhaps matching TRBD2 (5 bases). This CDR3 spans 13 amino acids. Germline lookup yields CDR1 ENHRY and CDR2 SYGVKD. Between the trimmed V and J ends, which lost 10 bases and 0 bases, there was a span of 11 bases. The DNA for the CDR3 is TGTGCCACCGAGGGTGGTAGCACAGATACGCAGTATTTT. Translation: CATEGGSTDTQYF.